This T cell receptor (beta chain) stems from a study of CD8 T cells in ankylosing spondylitis. Study conclusions and caveats: Reportedly, matched ankylosing spondylitis synovial fluid was significantly enriched for disease-linked clones. Disease-associated clones were CD8+ and fairly uncommon in peripheral blood.

This clonotype was found many times. Its antigen is not known. TCRdb fed the 5' RACE reads into MiXCR, producing one record per CDR3 protein. The table has about 220,000 distinct CDR3 sequences, 10% to 13% seen once. Sequencing was performed on blood, either unsorted or a sorted T cell fraction (not recorded which). The clonotype comes from a male donor with ankylosing spondylitis or in good health (not recorded which).

The CDR3 bases are TGTGCCAGCAGTTACCCGACCTCAGCTCGGCTGGGAGATACGCAGTATTTT. Translating gives CASSYPTSARLGDTQYF. V and J are TRBV6-2 or TRBV6-3 and TRBJ2-3; D gene uncertain. Germline values: CDR1 MNHEY, CDR2 SVGEGT. Trimming removed 2 bases at V and 5 bases at J, with 20 bases between. The CDR3 is 17 amino acids.